Presented here are 17 T cell receptor beta chains from one specimen sequenced in a study of cytomegalovirus exposure and HLA in healthy donors. Amplification used 60 Vbeta primers and 13 Jbeta primers. Profiling relied on immunoSEQ multiplex PCR, and the TCRdb table lists in-frame clones only, not all of them. The sample carries over 150,000 clones, over 70% recorded once. Sequenced sample: PBMCs. Receptors were obtained from a man younger than 40 in good health and CMV-seropositive.

The gene calls are TRBV10-2 and TRBJ2-1; the match to TRBD2 covers 14 bases. This CDR3 contains 17 residues. V was pared by 3 bases and J by 1 base, with 2 bases of the junction left unmatched. Germline CDR1 and CDR2: WSHSY and SAAADI. The CDR3 here is CASSEGLAGGSYNEQFF. The CDR3 nucleotides read TGCGCCAGCAGTGAAGGACTAGCGGGAGGATCCTACAATGAGCAGTTCTTC.

The rearrangement links TRBV7-8 to TRBJ2-5, with D unclear. V was cut by 5 bases and J by 4 bases, with 17 bases left in between. The CDR3 has 15 amino acids. The germline CDR1 and CDR2 sequences are SGHVS and FQNEAQ. The CDR3 region is CASSPQTLSIETQYF. CDR3 DNA sequence: TGTGCCAGCAGCCCTCAGACACTTTCGATAGAGACCCAGTACTTC.

This chain joins TRBV6-7 and TRBJ1-1; TRBD1 matches 7 bases. Being an ORF, TRBV6-7 has a function that is uncertain. The CDR3 sequence is 15 residues long. V shed 2 bases, J shed 7 bases, and the junction held 10 bases outside the gene matches. In DNA, the CDR3 is TGTGCCAGCAGTTACCTCCCCGACAGGGTATGTGAAGCTTTCTTT. It specifies CASSYLPDRVCEAFF.

The chain links TRBV7-6 to TRBJ2-1, with a possible D match to TRBD2 (7 bases). Trimming shortened V by 5 bases and J by 6 bases, and 23 bases separated the two germline ends. This CDR3 has 17 amino acids. Looked up from germline, CDR1 is SGHVS and CDR2 is FNYEAQ. The CDR3 spells CASSDVVGGQGGNEQFF. The CDR3 DNA is TGTGCCAGCAGCGACGTGGTGGGGGGGCAAGGTGGCAATGAGCAGTTCTTC.

V and J are TRBV27 and TRBJ2-7; 10 nucleotides agree with TRBD2. The germline V gene has CDR1 MNHEY and CDR2 SMNVEV (reference sequence). V gave up 5 bases and J gave up 0 bases; unmatched junction bases: 4. This CDR3 contains 15 residues. CDR3 nucleotides: TGTGCCAGCAGTAGAGGACTAGCGGCCTCCTACGAGCAGTACTTC. Translation gives CASSRGLAASYEQYF.

This clone turned up a few times. The chain carries TRBV29-1 and TRBJ2-1, with D possibly matching TRBD2 (5 bases). V gave up 4 bases and J gave up 2 bases, with 24 bases separating them. Germline values: CDR1 SQVTM, CDR2 ANQGSEA. This CDR3 has 18 residues. The DNA of the CDR3 is TGCAGCGTTGTAAGGACTCCAGAATTTTCAAGTCCCTACAATGAGCAGTTCTTC. Its translation is CSVVRTPEFSSPYNEQFF.

The rearrangement links TRBV5-8 to TRBJ1-1; 8 bases are shared with TRBD1. CDR3 size: 14 residues. Unmatched junction bases numbered 3, after V lost 0 bases and J lost 5 bases. Germline V gene data show CDR1 as SGHTS and CDR2 as YDEGEE. The CDR3 coding sequence is TGTGCCAGCAGCTTGGGGACAGGGATTACTGAAGCTTTCTTT. Translated: CASSLGTGITEAFF. Filled out from reference TRBV5-8 and TRBJ1-1, the complete variable domain reads EAGVTQSPTHLIKTRGQQATLRCSPISGHTSVYWYQQALGLGLQFLLWYDEGEERNRGNFPPRFSGRQFPNYSSELNVNALELEDSALYLCASSLGTGITEAFFGQGTRLTVV.

The chain carries TRBV4-1 and TRBJ2-6, with D uncertain. Germline values: CDR1 MGHRA, CDR2 YSYEKL. The CDR3 runs to 13 residues. The V and J ends lost 6 bases and 4 bases respectively, with 7 bases between them. For the CDR3, the DNA is TGCGCCAGCAGGAGTTCGGGGGCCAACGTCCTGACTTTC. This codes for CASRSSGANVLTF.

This clone was observed a few times. The J gene is TRBJ1-1, the V gene TRBV6-1; a possible D gene is TRBD1 (6 bases). The CDR3 loop spans 15 amino acids. The V end lost 6 bases, the J end lost 3 bases, and 17 bases lay between the germline ends. CDR1 MNHNS and CDR2 SASEGT come from the germline V gene. The CDR3 DNA follows: TGTGCCAGCAGCGCAGGGGTTTTCGAGGACACTGAAGCTTTCTTT. Residues: CASSAGVFEDTEAFF.

The J gene is TRBJ2-3, the V gene TRBV10-3, with D uncertain. CDR3 length: 13 amino acids. CDR1 and CDR2 from the germline V gene are ENHRY and SYGVKD. The V end lost 3 bases, the J end lost 0 bases, and 4 bases lay between the germline ends. CDR3 protein: CAISDFSTDTQYF. Here the CDR3 DNA reads TGTGCCATCAGTGACTTTAGCACAGATACGCAGTATTTT.

The rearrangement joins TRBV7-8 to TRBJ2-1, with 9 bases matching TRBD2. CDR1 and CDR2 from the germline V gene are SGHVS and FQNEAQ. The CDR3 contains 16 residues. V was clipped by 3 bases and J by 9 bases; unmatched bases: 12. CDR3 sequence (DNA): TGTGCCAGCAGCTTCGACACCGGGACTAGCTCGCTTGAGCAGTTCTTC. As protein: CASSFDTGTSSLEQFF.

This clone was seen only once. For the CDR3, the DNA is TGTGCCAGTAGTATAGTGTCGGCCAAAAACATTCAGTACTTC. Its protein is CASSIVSAKNIQYF. V usage is TRBV19 and J usage is TRBJ2-4; D ambiguous. CDR3 length equals 14 residues. Germline CDR1 is LNHDA and CDR2 is SQIVND (reference sequence). V was pared by 1 base and J by 1 base, with 5 bases between.

CDR3 sequence (DNA): TGTGCCAGCAGTGGAAGACAGGACTCCTACAATGAGCAGTTCTTC. This encodes CASSGRQDSYNEQFF. V usage is TRBV25-1 and J usage is TRBJ2-1, with D perhaps matching TRBD1 (6 bases). V was pared by 4 bases and J by 0 bases, with 10 bases between. Germline-derived CDR1 and CDR2 are MGHDK and SYGVNS. The CDR3 runs to 15 residues.

The genes are TRBV4-2 and TRBJ2-1, with TRBD2 matching over 11 bases. Per the germline V gene, CDR1 is LGHNA and CDR2 is YNFKEQ. V shed 1 base, J shed 2 bases, and the junction held 4 bases outside the gene matches. This CDR3 comprises 17 residues. CDR3 sequence: CASSQVGTSGTYNEQFF. Written as DNA, the CDR3 is TGTGCCAGCAGCCAAGTCGGGACTAGCGGCACCTACAATGAGCAGTTCTTC.

The chain combines TRBV29-1 with TRBJ2-1, with unresolved D. Germline V CDR1 and CDR2: SQVTM, ANQGSEA. The V end was cut by 8 bases, the J end by 6 bases, with 8 bases between. The CDR3 has 10 amino acids. DNA for the CDR3: TGCAGCTCCCGTTCCAATGAGCAGTTCTTC. Amino acids: CSSRSNEQFF.

This clone was seen a single time. The V gene is TRBV6-5, the J gene TRBJ2-7, with TRBD1 matching 8 bases. V gave up 2 bases and J gave up 2 bases; unmatched junction bases: 5. Germline V gives CDR1 MNHEY, CDR2 SVGAGI. The CDR3 totals 15 residues. CDR3 sequence (DNA): TGTGCCAGCAGTTACACACGACAGGGGCCCTACGAGCAGTACTTC. This encodes CASSYTRQGPYEQYF.

The V and J genes are TRBV29-1 and TRBJ2-1, with 10 bases that match TRBD2. Trimming cost V 2 bases and J 4 bases; bases outside gene matches: 5. Looked up from germline, CDR1 is SQVTM and CDR2 is ANQGSEA. CDR3 size: 15 residues. CDR3 sequence (DNA): TGCAGCGTTGAATTAGCGGGAGGCTATTACAATGAGCAGTTCTTC. The encoded protein is CSVELAGGYYNEQFF.